One sample yielded the 20 T cell receptor beta chains listed below, sequenced in a study of shared clonotypes between healthy human individuals. CD45RO negativity and positive selection for CCR7 defined naive CD8 cells, a population that excluded terminally differentiated effector memory CD45RA+ cells. Libraries were prepared by immunoSEQ multiplex PCR; TCRdb keeps only in-frame clonotypes and omits some of them. The sample has some 2 million clones, just under 95% seen once; the top ten hold 0.9% to 1.3%. The sample taken for sequencing was naive CD8+ T cells sorted from blood. The receptors come from a man aged 18 to 29 in good health.

A single count supports this clone. It may be a read error: a sequence one base away is much more abundant. Other DNA sequences within the sample encode an identical CDR3. The rearrangement links TRBV5-4 to TRBJ1-1; possible D gene TRBD1, 5 bases. The V end lost 0 bases, the J end lost 5 bases, and 8 bases lay between the germline ends. This CDR3 contains 13 residues. Germline V gene data show CDR1 as SGHNT and CDR2 as YYREEE (reference sequence). The CDR3 DNA follows: TGTGCCAGCAGCTTGGGGGGGAATACTGAAGCTTTCTTT. It codes for CASSLGGNTEAFF.

Details on this clone: Additional DNA sequences in this sample encode the identical CDR3. This chain connects TRBV5-4 to TRBJ2-7; D is unclear. V gave up 2 bases and J gave up 3 bases, with 6 bases separating them. Germline CDR1 reads SGHNT; CDR2 reads YYREEE (reference sequence). The CDR3 is made up of 12 amino acids. The CDR3 sequence is CASSFSGYEQYF. The CDR3 nucleotides read TGTGCCAGCAGCTTTTCAGGCTACGAGCAGTACTTC.

The rearrangement links TRBV2 to TRBJ2-5, with TRBD2 matching over 9 bases. This CDR3 has 17 amino acids. Germline lookup yields CDR1 SNHLY and CDR2 FYNNEI. V was clipped by 1 base and J by 5 bases; unmatched bases: 11. The CDR3 loop reads CASSEDPSGTPGETQYF. Written as DNA, the CDR3 is TGTGCCAGCAGTGAAGATCCTAGCGGGACCCCCGGGGAGACCCAGTACTTC.

A note on this clone: The same CDR3 also results from other DNA sequences found in this sample. This chain links TRBV9 with TRBJ2-3, with unresolved D. Trimming cost V 2 bases and J 6 bases, with 4 bases left between them. This CDR3 is built from 11 residues. CDR1 is SGDLS, CDR2 YYNGEE, per germline. The CDR3 coding sequence is TGTGCCAGCAGCGTCGCCGATACGCAGTATTTT. Amino acids: CASSVADTQYF.

The rearrangement joins TRBV7-6 to TRBJ2-7, with TRBD2 identical over 7 bases. CDR3 length: 14 amino acids. V was clipped by 4 bases and J by 1 base; unmatched bases: 4. The germline CDR1 and CDR2 sequences are SGHVS and FNYEAQ. The CDR3 is CASSSLADSYEQYF. The CDR3 nucleotides read TGTGCCAGCAGCTCTCTAGCGGATTCCTACGAGCAGTACTTC.

J is TRBJ1-5 and V is TRBV9; no firm D call. The germline V and J ends were trimmed by 4 bases and 7 bases, with 15 bases remaining between them. The CDR3 is 14 residues long. Germline CDR1 SGDLS, CDR2 YYNGEE. The CDR3 loop reads CASSMGLDGQPQHF. Written as DNA, the CDR3 is TGTGCCAGCAGCATGGGCCTCGACGGCCAGCCCCAGCATTTT.

The chain has TRBV27 and TRBJ1-5, with D possibly matching TRBD1 (6 bases). CDR3 length: 18 amino acids. V was trimmed by 5 bases and J by 0 bases, leaving 20 bases between them. Per germline, CDR1 MNHEY and CDR2 SMNVEV (reference sequence). CDR3 bases: TGTGCCAGCAGTAGGGGGTGGCAGGGCCTATATAGCAATCAGCCCCAGCATTTT. Protein product: CASSRGWQGLYSNQPQHF.

The rearrangement links TRBV6-5 to TRBJ1-5, with 7 bases fitting TRBD1. This CDR3 comprises 15 residues. Trimming took 6 bases from V and 0 from J; bases not matched to a gene: 5. The V gene's germline CDR1 is MNHEY and CDR2 SVGAGI. The DNA of the CDR3 is TGTGCCAGCAGCCTAACAGGGGCTAGCAATCAGCCCCAGCATTTT. Translation: CASSLTGASNQPQHF.

This clone was found a few times. The chain has TRBV6-5 and TRBJ2-7; 8 bases agree with TRBD1. The germline V gene encodes CDR1 MNHEY and CDR2 SVGAGI. CDR3 length equals 13 residues. J lost 6 bases, V lost 5 bases, and 6 bases had no gene match. The CDR3 here is CASSQQGGLEQYF. In nucleotides, the CDR3 is TGTGCCAGCAGTCAACAGGGGGGCCTCGAGCAGTACTTC.

J is TRBJ2-3 and V is TRBV9; D uncertain. The CDR3 is 12 amino acids. The V gene lost 2 bases and the J gene lost 6 bases, with 7 bases spanning the gap. In germline, CDR1 is SGDLS, CDR2 YYNGEE. DNA of the CDR3: TGTGCCAGCAGCGTTTATGATGATACGCAGTATTTT. It translates to CASSVYDDTQYF.

This clone was seen more than once but under ten times. The chain links TRBV9 to TRBJ1-1; D not resolved. This CDR3 spans 13 amino acids. Per germline, CDR1 SGDLS and CDR2 YYNGEE. V was clipped by 0 bases and J by 4 bases, with 7 bases between them. This chain's CDR3 is CASSVEPVTEAFF. CDR3 coding DNA: TGTGCCAGCAGCGTAGAACCGGTCACTGAAGCTTTCTTT.

The chain combines TRBV4-3 with TRBJ2-3; D is undetermined. This CDR3 comprises 16 residues. Germline V gene lookup returns CDR1 LGHNA and CDR2 YSLEER. Trimming removed 1 base at V and 2 bases at J, with 13 bases between. The DNA for the CDR3 is TGCGCCAGCAGCCAAGGGGCCCACCGTCCCACAGATACGCAGTATTTT. Translation: CASSQGAHRPTDTQYF.

On this clone itself: Other DNA sequences in this specimen translate into the identical CDR3. The chain links TRBV5-4 to TRBJ2-1, with 8 bases that match TRBD1. Germline lookup yields CDR1 SGHNT and CDR2 YYREEE (reference sequence). The ends lost 4 bases at V and 8 bases at J; junction bases unmatched: 2. This CDR3 region has 12 residues. The CDR3 sequence is CASSPGGDEQFF. The CDR3 DNA reads TGTGCCAGCAGCCCAGGGGGCGATGAGCAGTTCTTC.

This rearrangement joins TRBV19 to TRBJ2-7; D remains unclear. Germline CDR1 and CDR2: LNHDA and SQIVND (reference sequence). Deletions cut 1 base from V and 2 bases from J, with 6 bases between. The CDR3 runs 13 residues. The DNA for the CDR3 is TGTGCCAGTAGTATAGCACAGACCTACGAGCAGTACTTC. Translated, it gives CASSIAQTYEQYF.

This sequence joins TRBV5-6 and TRBJ2-1; TRBD2 is a possible D gene (6 bases). Trimming stripped 4 bases from V and 6 bases from J, with 20 bases between. Germline V CDR1 and CDR2: SGHDT, YYEEEE. This CDR3 comprises 16 residues. CDR3 region: CASSPESSGIGNEQFF. The CDR3 DNA reads TGTGCCAGCAGCCCTGAAAGTAGCGGAATAGGCAATGAGCAGTTCTTC.

V gene TRBV7-9 combines with J gene TRBJ2-7, with D perhaps TRBD1 (6 bases). CDR1 and CDR2 (germline): SEHNR, FQNEAQ (reference sequence). Trimming stripped 5 bases from V and 0 bases from J, with 11 bases between. The CDR3 covers 14 residues. CDR3 region: CASSPTDSSYEQYF. The CDR3 region has the DNA TGTGCCAGCAGCCCAACGGACAGCTCCTACGAGCAGTACTTC.

Concerning this clone: Other nucleotide sequences from this sample produce the same CDR3. The chain has TRBV6-6 and TRBJ2-5; D not certain. This CDR3 region has 11 residues. Germline V gene lookup returns CDR1 MNHNY and CDR2 SVGAGI (reference sequence). The V end lost 3 bases, the J end lost 5 bases, and 4 bases lay between the germline ends. The CDR3 DNA is TGTGCCAGCAGTTATTCGGAGACCCAGTACTTC. Its translation: CASSYSETQYF.

About this clone itself: The same CDR3 also results from other DNA sequences found in this sample. This rearrangement joins TRBV20-1 to TRBJ1-5; D uncertain. Trimming cost V 6 bases and J 1 base, with 4 bases left between them. In germline, CDR1 is DFQATT, CDR2 SNEGSKA (reference sequence). The CDR3 runs to 11 residues. The CDR3 sequence: CSAGSNQPQHF. The DNA of the CDR3 is TGCAGTGCAGGGAGCAATCAGCCCCAGCATTTT.

This chain uses TRBV28 with TRBJ2-2, with D hard to call. V was pared by 3 bases and J by 6 bases, with 8 bases between. This CDR3 comprises 13 residues. Germline V gives CDR1 MDHEN, CDR2 SYDVKM. DNA of the CDR3: TGTGCCAGCAGTTTCCAACTACCCGGGGAGCTGTTTTTT. Translated, it gives CASSFQLPGELFF.

The J gene is TRBJ2-5, the V gene TRBV2; possibly TRBD2 for D (6 bases). The CDR3 covers 14 residues. V was trimmed by 7 bases and J by 2 bases, leaving 14 bases between them. CDR1 SNHLY and CDR2 FYNNEI come from the germline V gene. CDR3 residues: CASKEGAGQETQYF. CDR3 DNA: TGTGCCAGCAAAGAGGGCGCGGGGCAAGAGACCCAGTACTTC.